This TCR beta chain was sequenced in a study of T-cell reconstitution after alpha-beta-depleted transplantation in children. The authors prepared the TCRbeta library with unique molecular identifiers. MiXCR, applied by TCRdb to the PCR reads, yields one record per CDR3 protein. The repertoire holds around 580,000 distinct CDR3 sequences, with 27% as singletons. Overall study results and limits: After one year, T-cell counts and TCRbeta diversity mostly came from new T cells.

As regards this clonotype: Its matching antigen is unknown.

Trimming removed 6 bases from V and 0 bases from J, with 10 bases in between. The CDR3 loop spans 14 amino acids. The sequencing here drew on PBMCs, taken before TCRalphabeta/CD19-depleted stem cell transplant. This rearrangement joins TRBV12-3 or TRBV12-4 to TRBJ2-3; possible D gene TRBD2, 5 bases. This TCR was sampled from a boy younger than two with Wiskott-Aldrich syndrome, due to receive a stem cell transplant. Written as DNA, the CDR3 is TGTGCCAGCAGGTGGACTGCTAGCACAGATACGCAGTATTTT. Amino acids: CASRWTASTDTQYF.